This TCR beta chain was recorded in a study of blood T cell repertoires in COVID-19. In the study overall: Acute and convalescent COVID-19 samples came from the United States, Italy and Spain. PBMCs, B-cell-depleted T cells, or T cells were the source of the cDNA or gDNA that made up the material.

Libraries were prepared by immunoSEQ multiplex PCR; TCRdb keeps only in-frame clonotypes and omits some of them. The table records about 83,000 clones, roughly 88% of them present only once. In germline, CDR1 is SGHDN, CDR2 FVKESK. V was pared by 4 bases and J by 2 bases, with 6 bases of the junction left unmatched. There are 15 residues in the CDR3. This chain uses TRBV14 with TRBJ2-7; 9 nucleotides align to TRBD1. Sequencing was carried out using peripheral blood. This TCR derives from a human donor in a cohort sampled during active COVID-19. The CDR3 is CASSPYRDRAYEQYF. Written as DNA, the CDR3 is TGTGCCAGCAGCCCTTACCGGGACAGGGCCTACGAGCAGTACTTC.